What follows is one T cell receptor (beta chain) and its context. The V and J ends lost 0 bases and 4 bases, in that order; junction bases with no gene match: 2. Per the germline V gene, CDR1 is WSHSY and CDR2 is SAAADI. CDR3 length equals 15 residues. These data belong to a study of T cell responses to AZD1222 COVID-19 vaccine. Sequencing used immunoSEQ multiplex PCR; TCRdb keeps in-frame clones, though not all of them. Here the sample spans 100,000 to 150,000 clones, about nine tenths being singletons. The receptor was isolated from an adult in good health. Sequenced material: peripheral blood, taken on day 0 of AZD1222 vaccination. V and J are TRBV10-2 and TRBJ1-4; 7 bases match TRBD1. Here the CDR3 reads CASSESDRYNEKLFF. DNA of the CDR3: TGCGCCAGCAGTGAGTCGGACAGGTATAATGAAAAACTGTTTTTT.